The clone carrying this TCR beta chain was seen at least ten times. This entry belongs to a study of identical twins. Each CDR3 protein is one row after TCRdb ran MiXCR on the 5' RACE reads. The table lists a few hundred thousand distinct CDR3 sequences, around 8.8% of them singletons, with 2.5% to 3.5% in the top ten. This CDR3 has 16 amino acids. Trimming removed 3 bases from V and 8 bases from J; junction bases left unmatched: 12. Germline CDR1 is ENHRY and CDR2 is SYGVKD. This same sample was also taken into another study, of yellow fever vaccine responses in identical twins.

The receptor was isolated from a young woman in good health. Sequenced input: CD8+ T cells sorted from blood. J is TRBJ2-3 and V is TRBV10-3, with TRBD2 identical over 9 bases. This CDR3 is CAISDDTSGWSLTQYF. The CDR3 region has the DNA TGTGCCATCAGTGACGATACTAGCGGGTGGTCCCTTACGCAGTATTTT.